This T cell receptor beta chain was recorded in a study of T-cell memory formation after mild COVID-19. Study-level points and caveats: Balance between CD4 and CD8 was seen in clones contracting day 15 to 85, and a CD4+ lean was seen in later expanders. Pre-infection memory already had some responding clones, implying cross-reactive memory joined.

This clonotype came up a few times. Its target is not known. TCRdb reprocessed the 5' RACE reads with MiXCR, giving one entry per CDR3 protein. Of almost 350,000 distinct CDR3 sequences in the sample, less than 25% were seen once. Looked up from germline, CDR1 is SGDLS and CDR2 is YYNGEE. Losses at the gene ends were 4 bases for V and 10 bases for J; bases not matched to a gene: 8. There are 15 residues in the CDR3. Sequenced sample: PBMCs or a T cell subset sorted from them (not recorded which). The chain employs TRBV9 and TRBJ1-6; 10 nucleotides match TRBD1. This TCR came from a man aged 18 to 30 who had mild COVID-19 (a few samples of this study predate the infection). Cell type and time point are not known. The DNA of the CDR3 is TGTGCCAGCAGCCCTACCGGGACAGGGGTCTCACCCCTCCACTTT. Its translation is CASSPTGTGVSPLHF.